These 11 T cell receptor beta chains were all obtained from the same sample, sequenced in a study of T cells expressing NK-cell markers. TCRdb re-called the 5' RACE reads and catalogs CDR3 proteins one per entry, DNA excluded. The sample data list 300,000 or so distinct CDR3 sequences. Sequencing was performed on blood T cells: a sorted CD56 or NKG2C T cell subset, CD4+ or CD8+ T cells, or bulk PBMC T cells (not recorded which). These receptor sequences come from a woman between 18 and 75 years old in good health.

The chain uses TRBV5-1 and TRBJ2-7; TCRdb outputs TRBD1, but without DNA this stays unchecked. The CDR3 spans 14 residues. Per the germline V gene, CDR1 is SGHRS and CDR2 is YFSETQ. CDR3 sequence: CASSLVSGRLEQYF. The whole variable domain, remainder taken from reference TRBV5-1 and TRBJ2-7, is KAGVTQTPRYLIKTRGQQVTLSCSPISGHRSVSWYQQTPGQGLQFLFEYFSETQRNKGNFPGRFSGRQFSNSRSEMNVSTLELGDSALYLCASSLVSGRLEQYFGPGTRLTVT.

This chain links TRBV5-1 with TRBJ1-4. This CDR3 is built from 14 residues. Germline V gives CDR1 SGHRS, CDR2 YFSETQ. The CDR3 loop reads CASTVGTANEKLFF.

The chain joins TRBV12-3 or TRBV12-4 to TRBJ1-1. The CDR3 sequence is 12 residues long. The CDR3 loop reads CASSPRSTEAFF.

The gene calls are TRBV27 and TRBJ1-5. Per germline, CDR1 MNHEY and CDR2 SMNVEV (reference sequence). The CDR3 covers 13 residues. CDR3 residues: CASSIGVYQPQHF.

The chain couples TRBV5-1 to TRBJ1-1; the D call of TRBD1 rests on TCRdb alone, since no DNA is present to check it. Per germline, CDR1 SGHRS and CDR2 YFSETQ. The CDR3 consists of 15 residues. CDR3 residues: CASSLGTRMNTEAFF.

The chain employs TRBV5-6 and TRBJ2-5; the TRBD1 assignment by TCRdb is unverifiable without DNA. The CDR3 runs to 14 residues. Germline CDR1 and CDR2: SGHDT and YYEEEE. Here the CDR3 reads CASSPGSVWETQYF.

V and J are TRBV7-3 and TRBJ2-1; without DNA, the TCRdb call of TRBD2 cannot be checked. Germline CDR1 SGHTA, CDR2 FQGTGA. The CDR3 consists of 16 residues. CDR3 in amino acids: CASSSPVSGRYNEQFF.

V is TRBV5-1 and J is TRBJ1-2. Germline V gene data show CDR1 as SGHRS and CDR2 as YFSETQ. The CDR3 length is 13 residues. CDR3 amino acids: CASSLSQNYGYTF.

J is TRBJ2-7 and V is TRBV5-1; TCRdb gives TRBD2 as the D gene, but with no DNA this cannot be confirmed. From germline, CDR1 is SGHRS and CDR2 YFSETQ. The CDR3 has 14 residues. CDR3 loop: CASSFLEGSYEQYF. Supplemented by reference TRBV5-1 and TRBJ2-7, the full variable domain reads KAGVTQTPRYLIKTRGQQVTLSCSPISGHRSVSWYQQTPGQGLQFLFEYFSETQRNKGNFPGRFSGRQFSNSRSEMNVSTLELGDSALYLCASSFLEGSYEQYFGPGTRLTVT.

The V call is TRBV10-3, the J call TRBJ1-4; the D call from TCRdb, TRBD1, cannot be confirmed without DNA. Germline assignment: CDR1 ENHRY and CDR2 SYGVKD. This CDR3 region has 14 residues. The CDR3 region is CATRRTEKNEKLFF.

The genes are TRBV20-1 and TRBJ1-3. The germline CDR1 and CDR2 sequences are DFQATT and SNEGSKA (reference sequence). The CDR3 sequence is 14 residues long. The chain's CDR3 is CSAIGDYSGNTIYF.